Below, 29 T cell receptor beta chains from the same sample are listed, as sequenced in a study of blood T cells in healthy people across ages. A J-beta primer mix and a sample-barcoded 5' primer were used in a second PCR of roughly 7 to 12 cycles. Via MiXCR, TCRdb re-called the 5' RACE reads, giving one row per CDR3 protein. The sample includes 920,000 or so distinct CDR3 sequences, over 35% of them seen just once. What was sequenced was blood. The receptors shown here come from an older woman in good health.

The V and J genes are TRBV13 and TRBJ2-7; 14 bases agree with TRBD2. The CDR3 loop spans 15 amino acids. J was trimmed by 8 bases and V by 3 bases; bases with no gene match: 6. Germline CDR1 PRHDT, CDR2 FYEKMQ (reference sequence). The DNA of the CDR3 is TGTGCCAGCAGCTTGGGGACTAGCGGGAGTACGAAGCAGTACTTC. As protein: CASSLGTSGSTKQYF.

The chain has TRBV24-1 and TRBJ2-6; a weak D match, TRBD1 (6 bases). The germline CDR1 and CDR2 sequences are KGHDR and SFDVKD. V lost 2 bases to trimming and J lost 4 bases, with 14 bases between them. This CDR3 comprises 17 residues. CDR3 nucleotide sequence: TGTGCCACCAGTGATTGGAACAGGGTCTCAGGGGCCAACGTCCTGACTTTC. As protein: CATSDWNRVSGANVLTF.

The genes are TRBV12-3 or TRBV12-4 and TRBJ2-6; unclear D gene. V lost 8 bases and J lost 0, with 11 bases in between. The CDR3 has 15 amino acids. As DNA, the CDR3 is TGTGCCAGCGGGTTCGGGCTCTCTGGGGCCAACGTCCTGACTTTC. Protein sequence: CASGFGLSGANVLTF.

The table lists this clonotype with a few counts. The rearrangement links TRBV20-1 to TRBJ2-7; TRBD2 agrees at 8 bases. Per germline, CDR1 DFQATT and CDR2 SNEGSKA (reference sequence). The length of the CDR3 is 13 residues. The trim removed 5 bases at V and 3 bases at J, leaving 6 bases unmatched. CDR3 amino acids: CSAETSAGYEQYF. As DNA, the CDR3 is TGCAGTGCTGAGACTAGCGCGGGCTACGAGCAGTACTTC.

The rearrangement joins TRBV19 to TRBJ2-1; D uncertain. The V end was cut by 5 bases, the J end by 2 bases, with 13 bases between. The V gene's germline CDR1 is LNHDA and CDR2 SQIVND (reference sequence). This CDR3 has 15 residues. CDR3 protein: CASSAKTVTYNEQFF. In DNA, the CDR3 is TGTGCCAGTAGTGCGAAGACGGTAACCTACAATGAGCAGTTCTTC.

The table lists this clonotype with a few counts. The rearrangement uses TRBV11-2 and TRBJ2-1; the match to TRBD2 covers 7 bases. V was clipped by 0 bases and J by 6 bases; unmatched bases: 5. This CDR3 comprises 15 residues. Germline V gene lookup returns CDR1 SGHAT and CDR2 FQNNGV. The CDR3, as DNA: TGTGCCAGCAGCTTAGAACCAGCGGGGCGCAATGAGCAGTTCTTC. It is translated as CASSLEPAGRNEQFF.

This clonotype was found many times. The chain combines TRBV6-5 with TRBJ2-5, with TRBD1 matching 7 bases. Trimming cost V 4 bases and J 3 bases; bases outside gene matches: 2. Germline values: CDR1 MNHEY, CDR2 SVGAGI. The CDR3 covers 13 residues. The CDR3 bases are TGTGCCAGCAGTTCCACAGGGGAAGAGACCCAGTACTTC. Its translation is CASSSTGEETQYF.

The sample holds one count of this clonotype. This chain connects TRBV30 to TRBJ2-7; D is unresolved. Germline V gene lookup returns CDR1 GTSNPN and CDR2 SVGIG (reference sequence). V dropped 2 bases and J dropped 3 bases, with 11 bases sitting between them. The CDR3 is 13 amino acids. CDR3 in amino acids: CAWSFGSDYEQYF. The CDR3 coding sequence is TGTGCCTGGAGTTTTGGCAGTGACTACGAGCAGTACTTC.

CDR3 sequence reads: CASSLAGSLGGANVLTF. The CDR3 coding sequence is TGTGCCAGCAGCTTAGCAGGGAGTCTGGGTGGGGCCAACGTCCTGACTTTC. The J gene is TRBJ2-6, the V gene TRBV7-6; D perhaps matches TRBD2 (5 bases). Trimming stripped 0 bases from V and 3 bases from J, with 12 bases between. CDR1 SGHVS and CDR2 FNYEAQ come from the germline V gene. The CDR3 runs 17 residues.

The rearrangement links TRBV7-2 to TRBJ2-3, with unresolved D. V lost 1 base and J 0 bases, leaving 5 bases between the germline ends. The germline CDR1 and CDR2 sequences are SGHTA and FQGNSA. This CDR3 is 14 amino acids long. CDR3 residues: CASSLVVSTDTQYF. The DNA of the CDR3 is TGTGCCAGCAGCTTAGTTGTGAGCACAGATACGCAGTATTTT.

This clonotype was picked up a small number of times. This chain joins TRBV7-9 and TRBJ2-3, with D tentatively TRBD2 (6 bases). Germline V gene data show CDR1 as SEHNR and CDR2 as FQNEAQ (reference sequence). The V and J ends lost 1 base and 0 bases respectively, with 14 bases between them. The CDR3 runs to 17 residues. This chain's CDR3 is CASSLGSGSLSTDTQYF. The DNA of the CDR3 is TGTGCCAGCAGCTTAGGATCCGGGAGCCTTAGCACAGATACGCAGTATTTT.

The CDR3 spells CSASGTGESETQYF. The CDR3 nucleotides are TGCAGTGCTTCCGGGACAGGGGAGTCGGAGACCCAGTACTTC. The rearrangement links TRBV20-1 to TRBJ2-5; 10 positions match TRBD1. This CDR3 has 14 amino acids. CDR1 and CDR2 (germline): DFQATT, SNEGSKA (reference sequence). With 5 bases clipped from V and 5 bases from J, the junction kept 8 bases outside the gene matches.

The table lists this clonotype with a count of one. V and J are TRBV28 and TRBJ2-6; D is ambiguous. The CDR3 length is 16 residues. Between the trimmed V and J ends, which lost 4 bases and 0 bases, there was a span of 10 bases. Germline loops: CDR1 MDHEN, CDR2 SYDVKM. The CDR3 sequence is CASSSSNYSGANVLTF. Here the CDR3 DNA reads TGTGCCAGCAGTTCCTCGAACTACTCTGGGGCCAACGTCCTGACTTTC.

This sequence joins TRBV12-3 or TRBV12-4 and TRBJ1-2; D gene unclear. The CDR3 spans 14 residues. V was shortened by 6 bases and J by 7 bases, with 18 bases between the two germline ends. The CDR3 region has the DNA TGTGCCAGCAGCCCTCCCGCCGCTGGAGGTGGCTACACCTTC. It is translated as CASSPPAAGGGYTF.

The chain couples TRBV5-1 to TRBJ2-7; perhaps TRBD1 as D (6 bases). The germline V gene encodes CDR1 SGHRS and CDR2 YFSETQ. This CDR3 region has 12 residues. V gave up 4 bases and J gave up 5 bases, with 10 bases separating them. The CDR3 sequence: CASSTRTDEQYF. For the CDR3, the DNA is TGCGCCAGCAGCACGCGGACAGACGAGCAGTACTTC.

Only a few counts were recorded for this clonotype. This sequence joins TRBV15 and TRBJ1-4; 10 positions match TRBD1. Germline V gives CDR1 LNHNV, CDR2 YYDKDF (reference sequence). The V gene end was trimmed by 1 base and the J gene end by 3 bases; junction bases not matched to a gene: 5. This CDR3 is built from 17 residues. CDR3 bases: TGTGCCACCAGCAGAGGGGACAGGGGATTCGCTAATGAAAAACTGTTTTTT. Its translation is CATSRGDRGFANEKLFF.

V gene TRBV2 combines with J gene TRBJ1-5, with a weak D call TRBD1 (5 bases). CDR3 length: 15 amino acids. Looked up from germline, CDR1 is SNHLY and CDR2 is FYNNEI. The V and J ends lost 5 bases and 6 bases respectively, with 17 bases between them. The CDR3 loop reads CASSSWGGESQPQHF. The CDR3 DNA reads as TGTGCCAGCAGTAGCTGGGGGGGAGAGAGTCAGCCCCAGCATTTT.

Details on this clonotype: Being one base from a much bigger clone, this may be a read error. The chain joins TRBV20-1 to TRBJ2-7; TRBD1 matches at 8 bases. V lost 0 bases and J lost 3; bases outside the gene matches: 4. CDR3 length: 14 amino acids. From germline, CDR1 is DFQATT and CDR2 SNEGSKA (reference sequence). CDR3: CSARDPGTGYEQYF. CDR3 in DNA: TGCAGTGCTAGAGACCCCGGGACAGGCTACGAGCAGTACTTC.

CDR3: CASSLGQATDEQFF. The CDR3 DNA reads TGCGCCAGCAGCTTGGGGCAGGCTACCGATGAGCAGTTCTTC. The rearrangement joins TRBV5-1 to TRBJ2-1; D not resolved. Germline V gives CDR1 SGHRS, CDR2 YFSETQ. The CDR3 loop spans 14 amino acids. The V end was cut by 0 bases, the J end by 8 bases, with 12 bases between.

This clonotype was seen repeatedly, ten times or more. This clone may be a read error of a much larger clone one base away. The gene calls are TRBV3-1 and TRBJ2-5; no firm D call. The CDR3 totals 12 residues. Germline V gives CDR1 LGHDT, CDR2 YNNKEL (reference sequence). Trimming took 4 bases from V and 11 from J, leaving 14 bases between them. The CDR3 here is CASSLLVNEQYF. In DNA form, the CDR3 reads TGTGCCAGCAGCCTACTCGTCAATGAGCAGTACTTC.

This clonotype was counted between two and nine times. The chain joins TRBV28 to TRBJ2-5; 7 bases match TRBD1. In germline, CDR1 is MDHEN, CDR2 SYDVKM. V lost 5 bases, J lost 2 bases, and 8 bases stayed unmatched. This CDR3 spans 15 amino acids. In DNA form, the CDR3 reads TGTGCCAGCAGTCCTATTTACAGGGGACAAGAGACCCAGTACTTC. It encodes CASSPIYRGQETQYF.

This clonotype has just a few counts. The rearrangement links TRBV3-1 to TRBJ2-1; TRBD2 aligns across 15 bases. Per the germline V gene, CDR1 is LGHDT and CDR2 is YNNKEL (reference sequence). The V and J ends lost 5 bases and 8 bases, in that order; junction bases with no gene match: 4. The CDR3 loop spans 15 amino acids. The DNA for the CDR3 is TGTGCCAGCAGCTCCGGGACTAGCGGGAGGCATGAGCAGTTCTTC. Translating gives CASSSGTSGRHEQFF.

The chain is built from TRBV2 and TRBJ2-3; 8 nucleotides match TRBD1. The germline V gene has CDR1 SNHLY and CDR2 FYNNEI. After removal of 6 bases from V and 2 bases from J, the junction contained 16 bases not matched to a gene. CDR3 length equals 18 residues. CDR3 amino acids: CASSRSTDRGLFTDTQYF. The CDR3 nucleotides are TGTGCCAGCAGCCGCTCTACCGACAGGGGATTGTTCACAGATACGCAGTATTTT.

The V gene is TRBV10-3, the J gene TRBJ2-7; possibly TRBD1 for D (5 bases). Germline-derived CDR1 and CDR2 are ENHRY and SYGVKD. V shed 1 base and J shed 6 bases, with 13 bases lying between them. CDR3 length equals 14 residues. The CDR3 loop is CAISELGGQSEQYF. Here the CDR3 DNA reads TGTGCCATCAGTGAGTTGGGCGGACAAAGCGAGCAGTACTTC.

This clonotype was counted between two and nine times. Here the CDR3 DNA reads TGCAGCGTTGAAGTTTACAGCTCCTACGAGCAGTACTTC. Protein sequence: CSVEVYSSYEQYF. V and J are TRBV29-1 and TRBJ2-7; D is ambiguous. Trimming removed 1 base from V and 0 bases from J, with 7 bases in between. Germline V lookup: CDR1 SQVTM, CDR2 ANQGSEA. The CDR3 has 13 amino acids.

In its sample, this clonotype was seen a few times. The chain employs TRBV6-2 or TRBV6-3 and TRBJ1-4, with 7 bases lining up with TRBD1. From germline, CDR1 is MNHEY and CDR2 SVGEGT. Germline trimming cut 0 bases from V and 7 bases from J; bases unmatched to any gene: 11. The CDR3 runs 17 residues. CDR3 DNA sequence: TGTGCCAGCAGTTACTCGATAGAGACAGGGCCGAGTGAAAAACTGTTTTTT. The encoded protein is CASSYSIETGPSEKLFF.

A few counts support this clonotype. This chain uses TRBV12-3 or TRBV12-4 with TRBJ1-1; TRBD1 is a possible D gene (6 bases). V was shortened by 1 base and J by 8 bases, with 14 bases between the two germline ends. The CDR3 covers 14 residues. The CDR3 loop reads CASSLGGNRVEAFF. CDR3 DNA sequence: TGTGCCAGCAGTTTAGGCGGGAACAGGGTGGAAGCTTTCTTT.

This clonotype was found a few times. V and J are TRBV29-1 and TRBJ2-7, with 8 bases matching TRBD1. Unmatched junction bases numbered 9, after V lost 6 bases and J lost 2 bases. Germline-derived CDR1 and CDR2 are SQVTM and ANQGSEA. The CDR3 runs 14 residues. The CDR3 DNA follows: TGCAGCGTCCTCTTCGGGACAGGTACCTACGAGCAGTACTTC. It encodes CSVLFGTGTYEQYF.

CDR3 nucleotides: TGTGCCAGCAGCGTAGCGGGACAGGGAACCAACGAGCAGTACTTC. Protein: CASSVAGQGTNEQYF. V is TRBV9 and J is TRBJ2-7; 9 bases map to TRBD1. Germline loops: CDR1 SGDLS, CDR2 YYNGEE. V dropped 0 bases and J dropped 5; count of bases not matched to a gene: 6. The length of the CDR3 is 15 residues.